The 25 T cell receptor beta chains listed next were all sequenced from one sample in a study of post-analysis software for immune sequencing data. Findings and caveats of the study: Among a few TRBV segments more frequent in patients than controls were TRBV5-6, TRBV5-1 and TRBV20-1.

Which antigens these TCRs recognize remains unknown. Incorporated into the TCR beta cDNA libraries were unique molecular identifiers, which served to reduce PCR and sequencing biases. TCRdb re-analysed the PCR reads in MiXCR, keeping a single row per CDR3 protein. The table records 740,000 or so distinct CDR3 sequences, approximately 50% of them present only once. The sequencing input was blood. The receptors here all came from a girl aged 10-17 years with multiple sclerosis.

This sequence joins TRBV6-4 and TRBJ1-2; no clear D. The germline CDR1 and CDR2 sequences are MRHNA and SNTAGT. Trimming cost V 0 bases and J 7 bases, with 9 bases left between them. The CDR3 covers 13 residues. Here the CDR3 DNA reads TGTGCCAGCAGTGACTCGGGTCGGGGTGGCTACACCTTC. It specifies CASSDSGRGGYTF.

V usage is TRBV7-2 and J usage is TRBJ2-1; D is unresolved. The CDR3 sequence is 13 residues long. V was trimmed by 4 bases and J by 4 bases, leaving 8 bases between them. CDR1 and CDR2 (germline): SGHTA, FQGNSA. The CDR3 DNA sequence: TGTGCCAGCAGCTATCTTCCTTACAATGAGCAGTTCTTC. This sequence encodes CASSYLPYNEQFF.

The chain combines TRBV2 with TRBJ2-1; TRBD2 agrees at 11 bases. Losses at the gene ends were 4 bases for V and 2 bases for J; bases not matched to a gene: 4. CDR1 is SNHLY, CDR2 FYNNEI, per germline. This CDR3 is built from 16 residues. The CDR3 DNA reads TGTGCCAGCAGTGGGGTAGCGGGGGGGCCCTACAATGAGCAGTTCTTC. It is translated as CASSGVAGGPYNEQFF.

This clonotype was seen just once. This chain joins TRBV7-9 and TRBJ2-6; 7 nucleotides agree with TRBD1. The germline V gene encodes CDR1 SEHNR and CDR2 FQNEAQ (reference sequence). V lost 4 bases, J lost 0 bases, and 6 bases stayed unmatched. The CDR3 is 17 residues long. CDR3 DNA sequence: TGTGCCAGCAGCTCCGGGACAGCCAACTCTGGGGCCAACGTCCTGACTTTC. Its translation: CASSSGTANSGANVLTF.

The sample holds a few counts of this clonotype. The chain couples TRBV20-1 to TRBJ2-7; D is possibly TRBD1 (5 bases). CDR1 and CDR2 from the germline V gene are DFQATT and SNEGSKA (reference sequence). There are 15 residues in the CDR3. Trimming shortened V by 3 bases and J by 6 bases, and 21 bases separated the two germline ends. In DNA, the CDR3 is TGCAGTGCTAGGGGTGGCGGTAAGGGGCGGCTCGAGCAGTACTTC. This gives the protein CSARGGGKGRLEQYF.

This chain joins TRBV15 and TRBJ1-5; no reliable D call. The germline V and J ends were trimmed by 3 bases and 3 bases, with 12 bases remaining between them. The length of the CDR3 is 15 residues. CDR1 is LNHNV and CDR2 is YYDKDF in the germline V gene (reference sequence). CDR3 sequence (DNA): TGTGCCACCAGCAGGGGTACACAGCCCAATCAGCCCCAGCATTTT. Encoded protein: CATSRGTQPNQPQHF. Full variable domain (remainder filled in from reference TRBV15 and TRBJ1-5): DAMVIQNPRYQVTQFGKPVTLSCSQTLNHNVMYWYQQKSSQAPKLLFHYYDKDFNNEADTPDNFQSRRPNTSFCFLDIRSPGLGDTAMYLCATSRGTQPNQPQHFGDGTRLSIL.

This clonotype was recorded once. The chain has TRBV7-9 and TRBJ1-4; D remains ambiguous. Germline CDR1 reads SEHNR; CDR2 reads FQNEAQ (reference sequence). With 4 bases removed from V and 8 bases from J, the gap between germline ends came to 14 bases. This CDR3 region has 14 residues. For the CDR3, the DNA is TGTGCCAGCAGCTCCGACCCTTTAGAGGAAAAACTGTTTTTT. Amino acid sequence: CASSSDPLEEKLFF.

This clonotype turned up a few times. The chain has TRBV5-1 and TRBJ1-2; 7 positions match TRBD1. Germline values: CDR1 SGHRS, CDR2 YFSETQ. The CDR3 spans 15 residues. Germline trimming cut 4 bases from V and 2 bases from J; bases unmatched to any gene: 8. The CDR3 nucleotides read TGCGCCAGCAGCATCACCGGGACAGACAACTATGGCTACACCTTC. It is translated as CASSITGTDNYGYTF. The entire variable domain, with the rest obtained from reference TRBV5-1 and TRBJ1-2, is as follows: KAGVTQTPRYLIKTRGQQVTLSCSPISGHRSVSWYQQTPGQGLQFLFEYFSETQRNKGNFPGRFSGRQFSNSRSEMNVSTLELGDSALYLCASSITGTDNYGYTFGSGTRLTVV.

The J gene is TRBJ2-1, the V gene TRBV10-1, with D unresolved. V was trimmed by 1 base and J by 7 bases, leaving 14 bases between them. This CDR3 region has 15 residues. Germline lookup yields CDR1 WNHNN and CDR2 SYGVQD (reference sequence). The CDR3: CASSELGAEGNEQFF. DNA for the CDR3: TGCGCCAGCAGTGAGTTGGGCGCGGAAGGGAATGAGCAGTTCTTC.

This rearrangement joins TRBV27 to TRBJ1-5, with D perhaps TRBD1 (5 bases). The V end lost 4 bases, the J end lost 3 bases, and 10 bases lay between the germline ends. Germline-derived CDR1 and CDR2 are MNHEY and SMNVEV (reference sequence). CDR3 length: 14 amino acids. The chain's CDR3 is CASSWGLFNQPQHF. The CDR3, as DNA: TGTGCCAGCAGTTGGGGACTGTTCAATCAGCCCCAGCATTTT.

V and J are TRBV7-8 and TRBJ2-3, with a possible D match to TRBD2 (5 bases). The germline gives CDR1 SGHVS, CDR2 FQNEAQ. The CDR3 runs 15 residues. Trimming took 3 bases from V and 8 from J, leaving 18 bases between them. The CDR3 nucleotides are TGTGCCAGCAGCTTTCATGGATCCAATGCGGGTACGCAGTATTTT. Translated: CASSFHGSNAGTQYF.

The chain has TRBV4-2 and TRBJ2-1, with D perhaps TRBD1 (6 bases). Trimming removed 5 bases at V and 5 bases at J, with 19 bases between. CDR1 is LGHNA and CDR2 is YNFKEQ in the germline V gene. The CDR3 sequence is 16 residues long. In DNA form, the CDR3 reads TGTGCCAGCAGCACCATACAGGGTGAGGGGGACAATGAGCAGTTCTTC. Its translation is CASSTIQGEGDNEQFF.

The CDR3 loop reads CASSRVEGSRYNEQFF. The CDR3 bases are TGCGCCAGCAGCCGTGTCGAGGGGAGCCGATACAATGAGCAGTTCTTC. V gene TRBV4-1 combines with J gene TRBJ2-1, with D tentatively TRBD1 or TRBD2 (5 bases each). Germline-derived CDR1 and CDR2 are MGHRA and YSYEKL. The CDR3 length is 16 residues. V lost 4 bases and J 4 bases, leaving 17 bases between the germline ends.

This chain connects TRBV6-6 to TRBJ1-5; 9 nucleotides match TRBD1. The V and J ends lost 3 bases and 7 bases, in that order; junction bases with no gene match: 10. CDR3 length: 16 residues. Germline V gene lookup returns CDR1 MNHNY and CDR2 SVGAGI (reference sequence). CDR3 protein: CASSYYLGTGFQPQHF. CDR3 in DNA: TGTGCCAGCAGTTATTATCTCGGGACAGGGTTCCAGCCCCAGCATTTT.

The chain uses TRBV7-8 and TRBJ2-7; D is perhaps TRBD2 (5 bases). Deletions cut 5 bases from V and 1 base from J, with 12 bases between. CDR3 length: 14 amino acids. CDR1 and CDR2 (germline): SGHVS, FQNEAQ. This CDR3 is CASSPVGESYEQYF. CDR3 nucleotides: TGTGCCAGCAGCCCCGTCGGGGAATCCTACGAGCAGTACTTC.

V gene TRBV5-1 combines with J gene TRBJ2-6; D is perhaps TRBD1 or TRBD2 (5 bases each). The germline V gene encodes CDR1 SGHRS and CDR2 YFSETQ. This CDR3 contains 18 residues. The V and J ends lost 0 bases and 7 bases respectively, with 20 bases between them. The CDR3 DNA reads as TGCGCCAGCAGCTTGGTGGGGAGTGAGGGGCCCTCAGCCAACGTCCTGACTTTC. It specifies CASSLVGSEGPSANVLTF.

The chain links TRBV14 to TRBJ1-4, with 7 bases fitting TRBD1. The CDR3 extends over 14 amino acids. From germline, CDR1 is SGHDN and CDR2 FVKESK. V lost 5 bases, J lost 6 bases, and 6 bases stayed unmatched. DNA of the CDR3: TGTGCCAGCAGCAGGGGGCGCGGCGATGAAAAACTGTTTTTT. Protein: CASSRGRGDEKLFF.

This clonotype was observed a handful of times. The chain carries TRBV5-1 and TRBJ2-4; D is ambiguous. V dropped 3 bases and J dropped 15 bases, with 7 bases sitting between them. This CDR3 spans 9 amino acids. Germline CDR1 and CDR2: SGHRS and YFSETQ. The CDR3 sequence: CASSSESYF. CDR3 nucleotides: TGCGCCAGCAGCTCGGAATCGTACTTC.

The chain is built from TRBV29-1 and TRBJ1-2; D gene ambiguous. V was shortened by 4 bases and J by 8 bases, with 14 bases between the two germline ends. Germline CDR1 and CDR2: SQVTM and ANQGSEA. CDR3 length equals 12 residues. In nucleotides, the CDR3 is TGCAGCGTTGTGGAGGCTAATGAGGGCTACACCTTC. Its translation: CSVVEANEGYTF.

The rearrangement links TRBV29-1 to TRBJ1-2; D gene uncertain. This CDR3 region has 15 residues. Germline CDR1 is SQVTM and CDR2 is ANQGSEA. Between the trimmed V and J ends, which lost 2 bases and 1 base, there was a span of 14 bases. CDR3 protein: CSVERARTLNYGYTF. The CDR3 DNA reads TGCAGCGTTGAAAGGGCGCGTACCCTTAACTATGGCTACACCTTC.

This clonotype was picked up a small number of times. The rearrangement joins TRBV4-1 to TRBJ1-6, with a tentative D call TRBD1 (6 bases). This CDR3 is 14 amino acids long. V was cut by 0 bases and J by 11 bases, with 11 bases left in between. The germline V gene has CDR1 MGHRA and CDR2 YSYEKL. This chain's CDR3 is CASSQEQGGTPLHF. The CDR3 bases are TGCGCCAGCAGCCAAGAACAGGGTGGCACACCCCTCCACTTT.

The table lists this clonotype with a few counts. The V and J genes are TRBV29-1 and TRBJ1-2; 9 bases align to TRBD1. V was clipped by 7 bases and J by 2 bases; unmatched bases: 8. The CDR3 length is 14 residues. CDR1 is SQVTM, CDR2 ANQGSEA, per germline. The CDR3 protein is CSALPGTGNYGYTF. CDR3 DNA sequence: TGCAGCGCCTTGCCCGGGACAGGGAACTATGGCTACACCTTC.

The chain joins TRBV5-1 to TRBJ2-1, with D unresolved. CDR3 length equals 17 residues. Trimming shortened V by 2 bases and J by 2 bases, and 17 bases separated the two germline ends. Germline loops: CDR1 SGHRS, CDR2 YFSETQ. The CDR3 region has the DNA TGCGCCAGCAGCTTCACCATCATCGACAAAGCCTACAATGAGCAGTTCTTC. Its translation is CASSFTIIDKAYNEQFF.

This clonotype was seen more than once but under ten times. The V call is TRBV29-1, the J call TRBJ2-1; 7 bases match TRBD2. The germline V gene encodes CDR1 SQVTM and CDR2 ANQGSEA. With V trimmed by 1 base and J by 3 bases, 9 bases remained unmatched. The CDR3 spans 16 residues. The CDR3, as DNA: TGCAGCGTTGAAGGCAGAGAGAAGCGGGACTACAATGAGCAGTTCTTC. Translating gives CSVEGREKRDYNEQFF.

The rearrangement links TRBV10-3 to TRBJ2-1; possible D gene TRBD1, 6 bases. The CDR3 extends over 16 amino acids. Germline CDR1 and CDR2: ENHRY and SYGVKD. Trimming took off 0 bases at V and 7 bases at J, with 16 bases between the two ends. Here the CDR3 reads CAISESRTESVNEQFF. The CDR3 coding sequence is TGTGCCATCAGTGAGTCTAGGACAGAGTCCGTAAATGAGCAGTTCTTC.